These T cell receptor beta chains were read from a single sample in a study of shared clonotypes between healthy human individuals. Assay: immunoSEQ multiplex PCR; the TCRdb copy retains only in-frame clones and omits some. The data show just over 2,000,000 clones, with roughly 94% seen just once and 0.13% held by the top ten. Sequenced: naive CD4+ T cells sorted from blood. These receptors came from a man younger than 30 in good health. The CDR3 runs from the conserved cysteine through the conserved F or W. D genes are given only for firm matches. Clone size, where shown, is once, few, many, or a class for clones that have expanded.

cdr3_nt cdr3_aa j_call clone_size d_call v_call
TGCGCCAGCAGCCCCCATGCGGGGGGATACGATGAGCAGTTCTTC CASSPHAGGYDEQFF TRBJ2-1 - TRBD2 TRBV10-1
TGCGCCAGCAGCCAATCGATAGCGGGAGTTCCGCAGTATTTT CASSQSIAGVPQYF TRBJ2-3 - TRBD2 TRBV4-3
TGTGCCATCAGTGTTTGGCTAGCGGAATCCTACGAGCAGTACTTC CAISVWLAESYEQYF TRBJ2-7 - TRBD2 TRBV10-3
TGTGCCAGCAGTGAGCCGGTCGGGGGACGGGCAGATACGCAGTATTTT CASSEPVGGRADTQYF TRBJ2-3 - - TRBV6-1
TGTGCCAGTAGTAGGATGGGGTCTGGGGCCAACGTCCTGACTTTC CASSRMGSGANVLTF TRBJ2-6 - - TRBV19
TGTGCCAGCAGTGGGGAAGGCAATGAGCAGTTCTTC CASSGEGNEQFF TRBJ2-1 - - TRBV2
TGTGCCATCAGCCCGAGCGAAATCAGCCCCCAGCATTTT CAISPSEISPQHF TRBJ1-5 - - TRBV10-3
TGTGCCAGCAGCGTGACGAAGCAAGAGACCCAGTACTTC CASSVTKQETQYF TRBJ2-5 - - TRBV5-6
TGTGCCAGCAGCCTCGGGACAGTAGGGCAAGAGACCCAGTACTTC CASSLGTVGQETQYF TRBJ2-5 - TRBD1 TRBV28
TGCAGCGTTATGATTAGCGGGTCTTACACCGGGGAGCTGTTTTTT CSVMISGSYTGELFF TRBJ2-2 once TRBD2 TRBV29-1